This entry lists 26 T cell receptor beta chains sequenced from one sample in a study of beta chain features in type 1 diabetes (dated by TCRdb to between 2018 and 2020). The library was obtained by the immunoSEQ multiplex PCR assay. The entire isolated RNA was reverse transcribed using the High Capacity cDNA Reverse Transcription Kit, and thus expressed TCRB transcripts were sequenced. The table was pulled from immuneACCESS by TCRdb, which kept in-frame rearrangements only. Such tables lose some clones; where checked, under half of the loss comes from unresolved V genes, and the rest has no known cause. Counted in this sample were 30,000 to 40,000 clones; around 60% of them appeared once. The top ten hold around 2% of the sample. The source material was Tregs from blood. The cell subset or site label here, explained by the study, means: regulatory CD4+ T cells. The receptors here all came from a woman aged 30 to 39 in good health.

The CDR3 sequence: CAWQTVNYGYTF. In DNA form, the CDR3 reads TGTGCCTGGCAGACAGTTAATTATGGCTACACCTTC. This chain uses TRBV30 with TRBJ1-2, with a tentative D call TRBD1 (5 bases). From germline, CDR1 is GTSNPN and CDR2 SVGIG (reference sequence). The V and J ends lost 5 bases and 5 bases respectively, with 12 bases between them. There are 12 residues in the CDR3. Supplemented by reference TRBV30 and TRBJ1-2, the full variable domain reads SQTIHQWPATLVQPVGSPLSLECTVEGTSNPNLYWYRQAAGRGLQLLFYSVGIGQISSEVPQNLSASRPQDRQFILSSKKLLLSDSGFYLCAWQTVNYGYTFGSGTRLTVV.

The chain links TRBV28 to TRBJ2-6; 7 bases fit TRBD1. This CDR3 has 14 residues. V lost 5 bases to trimming and J lost 2 bases; unmatched junction nucleotides: 0. Looked up from germline, CDR1 is MDHEN and CDR2 is SYDVKM. The CDR3 DNA sequence: TGTGCCAGCAGTCAGGGGGCTGGGGCCAACGTCCTGACTTTC. It codes for CASSQGAGANVLTF.

This clone was recorded a few times. V is TRBV19 and J is TRBJ1-1; D is ambiguous. The CDR3 extends over 13 amino acids. Per germline, CDR1 LNHDA and CDR2 SQIVND (reference sequence). V dropped 3 bases and J dropped 7 bases, with 12 bases sitting between them. The CDR3 is CASSIPGGFEAFF. CDR3 sequence (DNA): TGTGCCAGTAGTATCCCCGGCGGATTTGAAGCTTTCTTT. Combining the CDR3 with reference TRBV19 and TRBJ1-1 gives the whole variable domain DGGITQSPKYLFRKEGQNVTLSCEQNLNHDAMYWYRQDPGQGLRLIYYSQIVNDFQKGDIAEGYSVSREKKESFPLTVTSAQKNPTAFYLCASSIPGGFEAFFGQGTRLTVV.

Only a few counts were recorded for this clone. Additional DNA sequences in this sample encode the identical CDR3. The V call is TRBV9, the J call TRBJ2-1, with 8 bases identical to TRBD2. The germline V gene encodes CDR1 SGDLS and CDR2 YYNGEE. The CDR3 has 14 residues. V dropped 4 bases and J dropped 4; count of bases not matched to a gene: 4. CDR3 DNA sequence: TGTGCCAGCAGCCCCGGGGGGGGATACAATGAGCAGTTCTTC. Its protein is CASSPGGGYNEQFF.

Only a few counts were recorded for this clone. The V and J genes are TRBV7-2 and TRBJ1-4, with D tentatively TRBD1 (6 bases). The CDR3 covers 15 residues. V lost 6 bases, J lost 5 bases, and 16 bases lay in between. The germline V gene has CDR1 SGHTA and CDR2 FQGNSA. The CDR3 DNA sequence: TGTGCCAGCAGTCGGGACCCCGGACAGAATGAAAAACTGTTTTTT. Amino acid sequence: CASSRDPGQNEKLFF. Looking up the rest from reference TRBV7-2 and TRBJ1-4 gives the full variable domain: GAGVSQSPSNKVTEKGKDVELRCDPISGHTALYWYRQSLGQGLEFLIYFQGNSAPDKSGLPSDRFSAERTGGSVSTLTIQRTQQEDSAVYLCASSRDPGQNEKLFFGSGTQLSVL.

The J gene is TRBJ2-1, the V gene TRBV29-1; a possible D gene is TRBD1 (6 bases). CDR1 and CDR2 (germline): SQVTM, ANQGSEA. Trimming shortened V by 8 bases and J by 0 bases, and 17 bases separated the two germline ends. The CDR3 runs to 15 residues. The DNA for the CDR3 is TGCAGCTCCCGAGGCAGGGGAAGCTCCTACAATGAGCAGTTCTTC. Residues: CSSRGRGSSYNEQFF.

CDR3 region: CASSLRGAGPTGYTF. The CDR3, as DNA: TGTGCCAGCAGCTTGCGGGGCGCCGGGCCGACTGGCTACACCTTC. The chain couples TRBV7-9 to TRBJ1-2; D might be TRBD1 (5 bases). Germline loops: CDR1 SEHNR, CDR2 FQNEAQ (reference sequence). There are 15 residues in the CDR3. Trimming pared 3 bases from V and 7 bases from J, leaving 18 bases between. Full variable domain (remainder filled in from reference TRBV7-9 and TRBJ1-2): DTGVSQNPRHKITKRGQNVTFRCDPISEHNRLYWYRQTLGQGPEFLTYFQNEAQLEKSRLLSDRFSAERPKGSFSTLEIQRTEQGDSAMYLCASSLRGAGPTGYTFGSGTRLTVV.

The CDR3 spells CASIDRTGILDEQFF. The CDR3 nucleotides are TGTGCCAGCATCGACCGGACAGGGATTCTCGATGAGCAGTTCTTC. This chain joins TRBV27 and TRBJ2-1; 8 bases map to TRBD1. The germline V gene has CDR1 MNHEY and CDR2 SMNVEV (reference sequence). The CDR3 runs 15 residues. V was pared by 7 bases and J by 8 bases, with 13 bases of the junction left unmatched.

This clone was detected only a few times. V is TRBV28 and J is TRBJ2-5; TRBD2 agrees at 10 bases. CDR3 size: 15 residues. Germline assignment: CDR1 MDHEN and CDR2 SYDVKM. V gave up 8 bases and J gave up 2 bases; unmatched junction bases: 8. CDR3 DNA: TGTGCCAGCCTCCTAGCGGGAGCTGGGCAAGAGACCCAGTACTTC. Protein: CASLLAGAGQETQYF.

The DNA of the CDR3 is TGTGCCAGCAGTAGGGACAGACAAGAGACCCAGTACTTC. Encoded protein: CASSRDRQETQYF. The V call is TRBV6-1, the J call TRBJ2-5, with 7 bases fitting TRBD1. CDR1 is MNHNS and CDR2 is SASEGT in the germline V gene. Trimming cost V 5 bases and J 2 bases; bases outside gene matches: 2. This CDR3 is 13 amino acids long.

The sample holds a few counts of this clone. CDR3 nucleotide sequence: TGTGCCAGCAGTTCGGGACAGGGGGCAGAGCAGTACTTC. It translates to CASSSGQGAEQYF. This chain uses TRBV28 with TRBJ2-7, with 12 positions matching TRBD1. The germline V gene encodes CDR1 MDHEN and CDR2 SYDVKM. The CDR3 loop spans 13 amino acids. V lost 4 bases to trimming and J lost 7 bases; unmatched junction nucleotides: 2. The full variable domain, in which reference TRBV28 and TRBJ2-7 provide the parts outside the CDR3, is DVKVTQSSRYLVKRTGEKVFLECVQDMDHENMFWYRQDPGLGLRLIYFSYDVKMKEKGDIPEGYSVSREKKERFSLILESASTNQTSMYLCASSSGQGAEQYFGPGTRLTVT.

The V gene is TRBV7-2, the J gene TRBJ1-1, with 7 bases lining up with TRBD1. V shed 4 bases, J shed 2 bases, and the junction held 10 bases outside the gene matches. CDR1 is SGHTA and CDR2 is FQGNSA in the germline V gene. The CDR3 is made up of 16 amino acids. The CDR3 loop reads CASSSPGTEKNTEAFF. CDR3 DNA: TGTGCCAGCAGCTCCCCCGGGACAGAAAAAAACACTGAAGCTTTCTTT.

The chain combines TRBV5-5 with TRBJ2-5, with 9 positions matching TRBD2. The DNA end is a closer match to TRBJ2-7, so the J assignment may be wrong. This CDR3 comprises 15 residues. Looked up from germline, CDR1 is SGHKS and CDR2 is YYEKEE (reference sequence). The CDR3: CASSFSTSGTYEQYF. DNA of the CDR3: TGTGCCAGCAGCTTTTCGACTAGCGGTACCTACGAGCAGTACTTC.

Here the CDR3 DNA reads TGTGCCAGCAGTTACGGGGGACTAGCGGGAGTCGAGCAGTACTTC. Translation gives CASSYGGLAGVEQYF. This rearrangement joins TRBV6-6 to TRBJ2-7; 14 positions agree with TRBD2. Germline V gives CDR1 MNHNY, CDR2 SVGAGI (reference sequence). The junction had 3 bases not matched to a gene; V was cut back by 2 bases and J by 6 bases. This CDR3 spans 15 amino acids.

The chain employs TRBV4-2 and TRBJ1-1; weak D call: TRBD1 (5 bases). V lost 2 bases and J 4 bases, leaving 11 bases between the germline ends. The germline V gene encodes CDR1 LGHNA and CDR2 YNFKEQ. The CDR3 loop spans 14 amino acids. The CDR3 protein is CASSQTSGGTEAFF. The CDR3 DNA is TGTGCCAGCAGCCAAACTAGCGGGGGCACTGAAGCTTTCTTT.

Only a few counts were recorded for this clone. The chain combines TRBV29-1 with TRBJ2-2; D not resolved. This CDR3 contains 13 residues. The V end lost 3 bases, the J end lost 4 bases, and 9 bases lay between the germline ends. Germline-derived CDR1 and CDR2 are SQVTM and ANQGSEA. CDR3 sequence reads: CSVEPSGTGELFF. Here the CDR3 DNA reads TGCAGCGTTGAGCCTAGTGGCACCGGGGAGCTGTTTTTT.

V gene TRBV7-2 combines with J gene TRBJ2-2; weak D call: TRBD2 (6 bases). V was clipped by 3 bases and J by 7 bases, with 21 bases between them. The CDR3 sequence is 17 residues long. Germline loops: CDR1 SGHTA, CDR2 FQGNSA. The CDR3 sequence: CASSLYTGTDYVGELFF. The CDR3 nucleotides are TGTGCCAGCAGCTTGTATACCGGGACGGACTACGTCGGGGAGCTGTTTTTT.

The chain links TRBV29-1 to TRBJ2-1; TRBD2 is a possible D gene (5 bases). The CDR3 runs 13 residues. Trimming stripped 5 bases from V and 5 bases from J, with 13 bases between. Germline CDR1 SQVTM, CDR2 ANQGSEA. The CDR3, as DNA: TGCAGCGTTCTCAGCGGCCAGCACAATGAGCAGTTCTTC. Protein sequence: CSVLSGQHNEQFF.

The chain is built from TRBV11-2 and TRBJ2-3, with 7 nucleotides matching TRBD2. The germline V gene has CDR1 SGHAT and CDR2 FQNNGV. The V and J ends lost 4 bases and 1 base, in that order; junction bases with no gene match: 2. There are 14 residues in the CDR3. This CDR3 is CASSWEGGTDTQYF. DNA of the CDR3: TGTGCCAGCAGCTGGGAGGGTGGCACAGATACGCAGTATTTT.

This chain links TRBV4-3 with TRBJ2-1; TRBD1 is a possible D gene (6 bases). The CDR3 extends over 17 amino acids. V was pared by 1 base and J by 4 bases, with 17 bases between. Looked up from germline, CDR1 is LGHNA and CDR2 is YSLEER. The CDR3 spells CASSQAAGVFLYNEQFF. The CDR3 coding sequence is TGCGCCAGCAGCCAAGCAGCAGGGGTGTTTTTATACAATGAGCAGTTCTTC.

Only a few counts were recorded for this clone. The genes are TRBV7-8 and TRBJ2-3; TRBD2 is a possible D gene (6 bases). Germline V CDR1 and CDR2: SGHVS, FQNEAQ. The germline V and J ends were trimmed by 4 bases and 0 bases, with 14 bases remaining between them. CDR3 length: 16 residues. CDR3 sequence: CASSSLTGTSTDTQYF. CDR3 sequence (DNA): TGTGCCAGCAGCTCCCTCACCGGGACTAGCACAGATACGCAGTATTTT.

The table lists this clone with a few counts. The chain couples TRBV6-6 to TRBJ2-3, with D unclear. Germline lookup yields CDR1 MNHNY and CDR2 SVGAGI (reference sequence). V lost 2 bases and J lost 4, with 10 bases in between. The CDR3 sequence is 14 residues long. CDR3 residues: CASSYAEQADTQYF. Here the CDR3 DNA reads TGTGCCAGCAGTTACGCTGAACAAGCAGATACGCAGTATTTT.

This clone was observed a few times. V and J are TRBV28 and TRBJ2-3; 8 bases agree with TRBD1. The germline V gene has CDR1 MDHEN and CDR2 SYDVKM. This CDR3 spans 14 amino acids. V dropped 10 bases and J dropped 1; count of bases not matched to a gene: 7. The CDR3 protein is CATLSGQGTDTQYF. The DNA of the CDR3 is TGTGCCACACTGTCGGGACAGGGCACAGATACGCAGTATTTT.

This clone was seen only a few times. J is TRBJ2-1 and V is TRBV19, with 7 positions matching TRBD2. CDR1 and CDR2 (germline): LNHDA, SQIVND (reference sequence). With 3 bases clipped from V and 4 bases from J, the junction kept 0 bases outside the gene matches. CDR3 size: 13 residues. This CDR3 is CASSISGYNEQFF. DNA of the CDR3: TGTGCCAGTAGTATTAGCGGGTACAATGAGCAGTTCTTC.

This chain joins TRBV27 and TRBJ2-1; 7 bases match TRBD2. The germline V gene has CDR1 MNHEY and CDR2 SMNVEV (reference sequence). The trim removed 2 bases at V and 8 bases at J, leaving 6 bases unmatched. The CDR3 has 14 residues. The CDR3 DNA is TGTGCCAGCAGTTTACTTGCGGGAGCAGATGAGCAGTTCTTC. Protein sequence: CASSLLAGADEQFF.

This rearrangement joins TRBV18 to TRBJ2-7, with 7 positions matching TRBD1. The V and J ends lost 5 bases and 5 bases, in that order; junction bases with no gene match: 9. Germline V gives CDR1 KGHSH, CDR2 LQKENI. This CDR3 contains 14 residues. The chain's CDR3 is CASSTDRVDHEQYF. Written as DNA, the CDR3 is TGTGCCAGCTCAACCGACAGGGTAGACCACGAGCAGTACTTC.